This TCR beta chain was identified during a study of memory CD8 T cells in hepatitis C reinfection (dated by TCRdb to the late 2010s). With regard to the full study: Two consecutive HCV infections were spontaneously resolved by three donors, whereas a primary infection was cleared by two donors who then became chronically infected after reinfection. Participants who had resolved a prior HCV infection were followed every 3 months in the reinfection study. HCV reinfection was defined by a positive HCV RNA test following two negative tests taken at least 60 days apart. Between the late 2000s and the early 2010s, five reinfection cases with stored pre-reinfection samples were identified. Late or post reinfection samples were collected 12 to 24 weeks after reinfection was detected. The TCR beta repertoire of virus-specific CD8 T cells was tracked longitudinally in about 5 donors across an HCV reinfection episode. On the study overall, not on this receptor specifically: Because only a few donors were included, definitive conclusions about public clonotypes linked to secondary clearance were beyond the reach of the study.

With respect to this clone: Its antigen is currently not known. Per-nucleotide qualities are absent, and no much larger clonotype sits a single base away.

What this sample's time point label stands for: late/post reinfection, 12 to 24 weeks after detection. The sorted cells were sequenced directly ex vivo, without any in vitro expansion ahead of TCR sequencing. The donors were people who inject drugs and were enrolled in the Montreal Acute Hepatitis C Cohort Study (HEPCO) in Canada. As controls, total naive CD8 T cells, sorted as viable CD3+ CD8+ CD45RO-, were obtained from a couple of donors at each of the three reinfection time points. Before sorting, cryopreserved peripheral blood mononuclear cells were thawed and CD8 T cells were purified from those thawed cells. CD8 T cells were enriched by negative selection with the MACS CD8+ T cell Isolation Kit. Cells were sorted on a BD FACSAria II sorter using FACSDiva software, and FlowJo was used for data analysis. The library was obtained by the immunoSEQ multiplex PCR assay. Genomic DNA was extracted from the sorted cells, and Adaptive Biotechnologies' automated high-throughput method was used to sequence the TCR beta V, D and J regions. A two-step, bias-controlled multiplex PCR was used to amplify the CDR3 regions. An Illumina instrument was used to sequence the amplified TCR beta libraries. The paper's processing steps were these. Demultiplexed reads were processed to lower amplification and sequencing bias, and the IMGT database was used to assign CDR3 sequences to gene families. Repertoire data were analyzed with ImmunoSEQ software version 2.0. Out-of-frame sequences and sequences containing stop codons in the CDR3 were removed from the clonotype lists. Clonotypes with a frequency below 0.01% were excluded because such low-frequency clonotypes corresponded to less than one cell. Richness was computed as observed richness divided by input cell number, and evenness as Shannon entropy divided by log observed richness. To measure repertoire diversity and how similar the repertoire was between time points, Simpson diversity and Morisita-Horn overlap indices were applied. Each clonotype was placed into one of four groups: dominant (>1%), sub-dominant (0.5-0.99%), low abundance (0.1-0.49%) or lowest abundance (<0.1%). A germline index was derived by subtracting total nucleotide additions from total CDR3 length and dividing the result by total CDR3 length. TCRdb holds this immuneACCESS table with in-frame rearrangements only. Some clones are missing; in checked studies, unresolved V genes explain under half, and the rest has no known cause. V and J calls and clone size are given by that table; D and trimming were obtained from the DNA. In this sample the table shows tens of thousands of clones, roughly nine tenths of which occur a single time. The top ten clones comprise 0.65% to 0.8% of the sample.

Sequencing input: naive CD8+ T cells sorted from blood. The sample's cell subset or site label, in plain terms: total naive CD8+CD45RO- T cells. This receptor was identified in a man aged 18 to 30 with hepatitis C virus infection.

In nucleotides, the sequence is TGCGCCAGCAGCTCCTCTAGCCCCAACGGGGAGCTGTTTTTT. This sequence encodes CASSSSSPNGELFF. The chain uses TRBV5-1 and TRBJ2-2, and perhaps TRBD2 as D gene, on 5 matching bases. The CDR3 starts with the cysteine, ends with the phenylalanine, and has 14 residues. The DNA shown is the 42-base CDR3, in frame from base 1. CDR1 and CDR2 are drawn from the germline V gene: SGHRS, YFSETQ. The V end loses 3 bases and the J end loses 7 bases, and a stretch of 13 bases separates them.